This T cell receptor beta chain came from a study of regulatory T cells in long-lasting Graves disease. Regarding time point: persistent/refractory GD, antithyroid drugs over 5 years with positive TRAb. Following extraction of RNA from PBMCs, that RNA was used to make the TCR library. The V gene's germline CDR1 is SQVTM and CDR2 ANQGSEA. The CDR3 loop spans 14 amino acids. V gave up 6 bases and J gave up 4 bases; unmatched junction bases: 9. Building the TCR beta libraries relied on iRepertoire HTBI primers, and CDR3 regions underwent Arm-PCR. TCRdb re-called the multiplex PCR reads with MiXCR, one entry per CDR3 protein. The sample shows under 500,000 distinct CDR3 sequences, about a fifth of them seen only once.

V usage is TRBV29-1 and J usage is TRBJ1-1; 9 bases map to TRBD1. The sequence derives from a female donor with Graves disease. The sequences come from peripheral blood mononuclear cells (PBMCs), collected when the disease was refractory, from a patient treated with antithyroid drugs. Written as DNA, the CDR3 is TGCAGCGTCCATGGGACAGGGCCCCTCACTGAAGCTTTCTTT. Amino acids: CSVHGTGPLTEAFF. Filled out from reference TRBV29-1 and TRBJ1-1, the complete variable domain reads SAVISQKPSRDICQRGTSLTIQCQVDSQVTMMFWYRQQPGQSLTLIATANQGSEATYESGFVIDKFPISRPNLTFSTLTVSNMSPEDSSIYLCSVHGTGPLTEAFFGQGTRLTVV.